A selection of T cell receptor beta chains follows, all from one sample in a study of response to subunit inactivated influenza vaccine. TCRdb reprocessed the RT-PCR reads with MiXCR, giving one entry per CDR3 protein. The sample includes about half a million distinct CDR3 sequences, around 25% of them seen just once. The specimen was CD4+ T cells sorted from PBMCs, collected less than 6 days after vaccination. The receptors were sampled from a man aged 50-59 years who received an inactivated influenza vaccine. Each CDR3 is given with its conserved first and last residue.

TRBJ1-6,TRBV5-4,CASSLVGASSPLHF
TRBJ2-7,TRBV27,CASSPRPESYEQYF
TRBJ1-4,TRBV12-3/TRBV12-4,CASSPGGAVEKLFF
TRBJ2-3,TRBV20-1,CSAQGGSTDTQYF
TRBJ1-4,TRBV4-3,CASSQERGLEKLFF
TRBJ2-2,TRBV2,CASMKDRNTGELFF
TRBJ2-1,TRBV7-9,CASRIAGAPYNEQFF
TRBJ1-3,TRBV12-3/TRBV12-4,CASDGQGEADSGNTIYF
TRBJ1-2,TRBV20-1,CSARAGRDGEANYGYTF
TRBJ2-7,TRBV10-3,CAISAASGSGYEQYF
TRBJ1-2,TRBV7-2,CASSPRRTYGYTF
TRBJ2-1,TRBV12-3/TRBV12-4,CASSLGGLSYNEQFF
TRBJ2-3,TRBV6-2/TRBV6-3,CASRDPPRMVTQYF
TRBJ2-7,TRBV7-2,CASSLAPNHSPEQYF
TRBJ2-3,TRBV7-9,CASSGGTPSDTQYF
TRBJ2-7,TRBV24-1,CATSDSGDAYEQYF
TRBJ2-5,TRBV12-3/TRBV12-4,CASSLYRGETQYF
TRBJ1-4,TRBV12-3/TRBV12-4,CASTPSGGSNEKLFF
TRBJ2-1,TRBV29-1,CSVAPKAGHEQFF
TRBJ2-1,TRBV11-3,CASSPGQFYNEQFF
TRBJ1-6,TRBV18,CASSLQGRGSPLHF
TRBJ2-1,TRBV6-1,CASSEGIKQFF
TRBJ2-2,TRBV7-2,CASSTDGTNTGELFF
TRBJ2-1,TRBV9,CASSVATEQGAKQFF
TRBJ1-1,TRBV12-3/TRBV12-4,CASSLAGGRVMNTEAFF
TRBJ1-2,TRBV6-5,CASSPTGGGYTF
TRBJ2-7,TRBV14,CASSDLRGRGEQYF
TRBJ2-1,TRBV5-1,CASSQDSPGNNEQFF
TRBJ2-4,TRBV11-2,CASSFRDSALAKNIQYF